Sequencing of this TCR beta chain was carried out in a study of blood T cell repertoires in COVID-19. Background on the study: Samples taken during acute and convalescent COVID-19 were collected in the United States, Italy and Spain.

TCRdb keeps only in-frame clones here, not all; method: immunoSEQ multiplex PCR. The table lists approximately 110,000 clones, roughly four fifths of them singletons. CDR3 length equals 13 residues. Germline lookup yields CDR1 GTSNPN and CDR2 SVGIG (reference sequence). J lost 5 bases, V lost 3 bases, and 5 bases had no gene match. This TCR derives from a woman in her 70s with acute or convalescent COVID-19. The sample taken for sequencing was peripheral blood. This chain joins TRBV30 and TRBJ2-5; 8 bases are shared with TRBD2. The CDR3 sequence: CAWREAGDETQYF. As DNA, the CDR3 is TGTGCCTGGAGAGAAGCGGGAGACGAGACCCAGTACTTC.